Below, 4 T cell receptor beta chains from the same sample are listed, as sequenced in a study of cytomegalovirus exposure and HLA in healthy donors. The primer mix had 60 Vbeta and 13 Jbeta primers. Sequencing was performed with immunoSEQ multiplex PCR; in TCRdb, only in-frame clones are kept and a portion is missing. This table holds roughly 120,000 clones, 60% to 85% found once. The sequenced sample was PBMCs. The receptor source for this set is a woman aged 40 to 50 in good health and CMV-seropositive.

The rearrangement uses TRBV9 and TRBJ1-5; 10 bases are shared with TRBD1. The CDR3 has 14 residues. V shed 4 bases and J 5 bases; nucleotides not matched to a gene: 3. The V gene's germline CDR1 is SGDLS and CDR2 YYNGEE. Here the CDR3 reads CASSFGQGDQPQHF. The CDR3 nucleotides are TGTGCCAGCAGCTTCGGACAGGGGGATCAGCCCCAGCATTTT.

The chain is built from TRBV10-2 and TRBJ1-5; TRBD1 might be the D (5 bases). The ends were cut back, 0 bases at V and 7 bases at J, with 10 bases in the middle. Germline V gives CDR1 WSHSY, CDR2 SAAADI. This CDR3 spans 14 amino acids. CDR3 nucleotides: TGCGCCAGCAGTGAGTCAGGGGCTTCGCAGCCCCAGCATTTT. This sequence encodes CASSESGASQPQHF.

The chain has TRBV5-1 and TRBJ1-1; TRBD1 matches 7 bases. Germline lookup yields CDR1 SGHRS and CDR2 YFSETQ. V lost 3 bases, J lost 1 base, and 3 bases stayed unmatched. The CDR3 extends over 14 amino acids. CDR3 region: CASSYGTENTEAFF. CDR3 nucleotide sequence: TGCGCCAGCAGCTATGGGACAGAGAACACTGAAGCTTTCTTT.

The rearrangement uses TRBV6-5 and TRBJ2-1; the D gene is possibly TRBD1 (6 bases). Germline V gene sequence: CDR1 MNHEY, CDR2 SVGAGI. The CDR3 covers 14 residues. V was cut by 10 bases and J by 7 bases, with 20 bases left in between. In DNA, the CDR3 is TGTGCCACCAGGGGCGGGTGGGAGAGGAATGAGCAGTTCTTC. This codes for CATRGGWERNEQFF.